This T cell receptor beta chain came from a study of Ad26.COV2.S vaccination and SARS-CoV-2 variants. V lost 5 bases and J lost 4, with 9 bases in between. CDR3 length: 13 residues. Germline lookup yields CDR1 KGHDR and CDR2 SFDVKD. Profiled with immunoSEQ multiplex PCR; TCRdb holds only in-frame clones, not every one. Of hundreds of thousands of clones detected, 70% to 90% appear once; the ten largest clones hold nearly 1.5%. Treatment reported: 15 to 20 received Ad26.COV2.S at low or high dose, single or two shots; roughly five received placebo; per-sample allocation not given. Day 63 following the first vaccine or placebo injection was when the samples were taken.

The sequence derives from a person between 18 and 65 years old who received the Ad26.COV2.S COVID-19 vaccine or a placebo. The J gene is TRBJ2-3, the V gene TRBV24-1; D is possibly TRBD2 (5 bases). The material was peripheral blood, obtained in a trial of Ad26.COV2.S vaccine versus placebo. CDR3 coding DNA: TGTGCCACCAGTGGCGGACTCTCAGATACGCAGTATTTT. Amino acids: CATSGGLSDTQYF.